These 7 T cell receptor beta chains were all obtained from the same sample, sequenced in a study of blood T cell repertoires in COVID-19. Repertoires were generated with immunoSEQ multiplex PCR, while TCRdb's copy carries only in-frame clones and drops some. The sample lists around 100,000 clones, roughly 87% occurring once. Source material: peripheral blood. The receptors stem from a young man in a cohort sampled during active COVID-19.

V and J are TRBV3-1 (or the pseudogene TRBV3-2) and TRBJ2-7, with D possibly matching TRBD2 (5 bases). The CDR3 consists of 15 residues. CDR1 LGHDT and CDR2 YNNKEL come from the germline V gene (reference sequence). The V and J ends lost 4 bases and 2 bases respectively, with 15 bases between them. The CDR3 spells CASSPPRRAAYEQYF. Written as DNA, the CDR3 is TGTGCCAGCAGCCCCCCCCGGAGAGCGGCCTACGAGCAGTACTTC.

This rearrangement joins TRBV6-4 to TRBJ2-3; D not certain. V was clipped by 6 bases and J by 1 base, with 8 bases between them. Germline V gives CDR1 MRHNA, CDR2 SNTAGT. CDR3 size: 13 residues. CDR3 sequence: CASRPTGTDTQYF. In DNA, the CDR3 is TGTGCCAGCAGACCAACGGGCACAGATACGCAGTATTTT.

The chain combines TRBV19 with TRBJ1-4; D might be TRBD1 (6 bases). Looked up from germline, CDR1 is LNHDA and CDR2 is SQIVND (reference sequence). The CDR3 runs to 15 residues. Trimming removed 4 bases from V and 3 bases from J, with 12 bases in between. CDR3 bases: TGTGCCAGTAGTAACCAGGGGATCCCTAATGAAAAACTGTTTTTT. It translates to CASSNQGIPNEKLFF.

The rearrangement joins TRBV19 to TRBJ1-1; D is ambiguous. The CDR3 is made up of 14 amino acids. Germline V CDR1 and CDR2: LNHDA, SQIVND (reference sequence). The V end was cut by 6 bases, the J end by 7 bases, with 18 bases between. The CDR3 protein is CASSLSSRYGEAFF. The CDR3 bases are TGTGCCAGTAGCTTATCCTCCAGGTACGGTGAAGCTTTCTTT.

This clone was observed a handful of times. V gene TRBV5-1 combines with J gene TRBJ2-7; tentatively, D is TRBD1 (5 bases). Germline CDR1 reads SGHRS; CDR2 reads YFSETQ. V was cut by 0 bases and J by 3 bases, with 10 bases left in between. This CDR3 region has 14 residues. CDR3 sequence (DNA): TGCGCCAGCAGCTTGGCAGGGATCGACTACGAGCAGTACTTC. The encoded protein is CASSLAGIDYEQYF.

This clone has more than one count but fewer than ten. The V gene is TRBV6-6, the J gene TRBJ1-5, with D possibly being TRBD1 (6 bases). The CDR3 consists of 16 residues. Germline V lookup: CDR1 MNHNY, CDR2 SVGAGI (reference sequence). With 4 bases removed from V and 0 bases from J, the gap between germline ends came to 13 bases. CDR3 protein: CASSFRQDLSNQPQHF. The DNA for the CDR3 is TGTGCCAGCAGTTTTCGACAGGACCTTAGCAATCAGCCCCAGCATTTT.

This clone was seen a handful of times. CDR3 protein: CASSQKTDNSPLHF. As DNA, the CDR3 is TGTGCCAGCAGCCAAAAGACAGATAATTCACCCCTCCACTTT. The chain combines TRBV3-1 (or the pseudogene TRBV3-2) with TRBJ1-6, with D possibly matching TRBD1 (5 bases). The CDR3 consists of 14 residues. The germline gives CDR1 LGHDT, CDR2 YNNKEL (reference sequence). Trimming stripped 2 bases from V and 5 bases from J, with 7 bases between.